A single sample gave rise to the 23 T cell receptor beta chains below, sequenced in a study of cytomegalovirus exposure and HLA in healthy donors (dated by TCRdb to about 2017). The library was made by the immunoSEQ multiplex PCR assay. For the multiplex PCR, a mixture combining 60 forward primers for TCR Vbeta segments and 13 reverse primers for TCR Jbeta segments was used. This immuneACCESS table, as held by TCRdb, lists in-frame sequences with V and J called but not all clones. Of the missing ones, under half trace to an unresolved V gene in checked studies; the others have no known cause. This sample lists about 160,000 clones; 84% were detected once. About 0.4% of the sample is taken by the ten largest. The sample consisted of PBMCs. The receptors here all came from a boy aged 2 to 9 in good health and CMV-seronegative.

The count of this clone is one. V usage is TRBV5-1 and J usage is TRBJ2-1, with a weak D call TRBD2 (7 bases). CDR3 length: 18 residues. The germline CDR1 and CDR2 sequences are SGHRS and YFSETQ. Trimming removed 4 bases at V and 3 bases at J, with 23 bases between. The CDR3 reads CASSAEGGGPRGYNEQFF. The CDR3 DNA sequence: TGCGCCAGCAGCGCGGAAGGCGGGGGCCCCAGGGGCTACAATGAGCAGTTCTTC.

The V gene is TRBV7-9, the J gene TRBJ1-1, with TRBD1 as a possible D gene (6 bases). This CDR3 is 15 amino acids long. The germline gives CDR1 SEHNR, CDR2 FQNEAQ (reference sequence). Trimming shortened V by 4 bases and J by 3 bases, and 15 bases separated the two germline ends. CDR3 nucleotides: TGTGCCAGCAGCTCCACCTCAGGGGTTGACACTGAAGCTTTCTTT. This codes for CASSSTSGVDTEAFF.

The rearrangement links TRBV7-2 to TRBJ2-1, with D maybe TRBD2 (6 bases). This CDR3 spans 15 amino acids. From germline, CDR1 is SGHTA and CDR2 FQGNSA. V lost 3 bases and J 0 bases, leaving 9 bases between the germline ends. In nucleotides, the CDR3 is TGTGCCAGCAGCTTTTCGGGACTCTCCTACAATGAGCAGTTCTTC. It codes for CASSFSGLSYNEQFF.

The genes are TRBV10-3 and TRBJ2-1; 13 bases line up with TRBD2. CDR1 and CDR2 (germline): ENHRY, SYGVKD. The junction had 9 bases not matched to a gene; V was cut back by 6 bases and J by 7 bases. This CDR3 comprises 16 residues. This CDR3 reads CAISAPGLAGTNEQFF. CDR3 DNA: TGTGCCATCAGCGCCCCGGGACTAGCGGGAACAAATGAGCAGTTCTTC.

The chain carries TRBV28 and TRBJ2-3; D is ambiguous. Trimming took 3 bases from V and 0 from J, leaving 13 bases between them. The CDR3 is made up of 16 amino acids. Germline V lookup: CDR1 MDHEN, CDR2 SYDVKM. The CDR3 here is CASSFIGGTSTDTQYF. CDR3 DNA sequence: TGTGCCAGCAGTTTTATCGGCGGTACTAGCACAGATACGCAGTATTTT.

This clone showed up just a few times. The junction departs from germline at one end; a sequencing error may be responsible. V usage is TRBV7-7 and J usage is TRBJ2-3, with D perhaps matching TRBD2 (5 bases). Germline CDR1 is SSHAT and CDR2 is FNYEAQ (reference sequence). The CDR3 consists of 16 residues. The CDR3 DNA reads as TGTGCTAGCAGCTTAGCGCTCGGTAGCGGCACAGATACGCAGTATTTT. Translating it yields CASSLALGSGTDTQYF.

The chain uses TRBV29-1 and TRBJ2-7; 8 bases match TRBD1. CDR3 length equals 12 residues. The V and J ends lost 4 bases and 7 bases, in that order; junction bases with no gene match: 6. CDR1 and CDR2 from the germline V gene are SQVTM and ANQGSEA. CDR3 amino acids: CSVVRGQGEQYF. The CDR3 DNA sequence: TGCAGCGTTGTCAGGGGGCAGGGAGAGCAGTACTTC.

The chain recombines TRBV25-1 with TRBJ2-7; 7 nucleotides agree with TRBD2. The CDR3 totals 12 residues. J gave up 4 bases and V 7 bases, and 4 bases lay outside the gene matches. Germline CDR1 MGHDK, CDR2 SYGVNS. The CDR3 nucleotides are TGTGCCAGCACGAAGGGAGGGTACGAGCAGTACTTC. This sequence encodes CASTKGGYEQYF.

The chain employs TRBV7-9 and TRBJ1-2, with 7 bases fitting TRBD1. From germline, CDR1 is SEHNR and CDR2 FQNEAQ (reference sequence). The J segment lost 0 bases and the V segment lost 3 bases, leaving 10 bases of the junction unmatched. The CDR3 is 17 amino acids. CDR3 DNA: TGTGCCAGCAGCTTTGGACAGGTCCGTTCAGCTAACTATGGCTACACCTTC. Its translation: CASSFGQVRSANYGYTF.

This CDR3 reads CASSSFGDSQRNTEAFF. CDR3 DNA: TGTGCCAGCAGCTCCTTCGGGGACAGCCAACGGAACACTGAAGCTTTCTTT. This chain joins TRBV7-9 and TRBJ1-1; 7 nucleotides align to TRBD1. V shed 4 bases, J shed 1 base, and the junction held 12 bases outside the gene matches. The germline CDR1 and CDR2 sequences are SEHNR and FQNEAQ (reference sequence). CDR3 length: 17 amino acids.

This chain links TRBV10-3 with TRBJ1-1; the D gene is possibly TRBD1 (6 bases). Deletions cut 0 bases from V and 7 bases from J, with 15 bases between. Per germline, CDR1 ENHRY and CDR2 SYGVKD. The CDR3 spans 15 residues. This chain's CDR3 is CAISESTGPSLEAFF. For the CDR3, the DNA is TGTGCCATCAGTGAGTCGACAGGACCCTCCCTTGAAGCTTTCTTT.

The DNA for the CDR3 is TGTGCCAGCAGTTCCTTAGCGGGTCCTAGCACAGATACGCAGTATTTT. As protein: CASSSLAGPSTDTQYF. V gene TRBV27 combines with J gene TRBJ2-3; 7 positions agree with TRBD2. V gave up 4 bases and J gave up 0 bases; unmatched junction bases: 7. From germline, CDR1 is MNHEY and CDR2 SMNVEV (reference sequence). The CDR3 loop spans 16 amino acids.

V usage is TRBV10-3 and J usage is TRBJ1-5, with D unresolved. Trimming removed 1 base from V and 1 base from J, with 11 bases in between. CDR1 and CDR2 (germline): ENHRY, SYGVKD. The CDR3 runs to 16 residues. The CDR3 DNA reads TGTGCCATCAGTGAGTTCGGTGAGACAAGCAATCAGCCCCAGCATTTT. This sequence encodes CAISEFGETSNQPQHF.

This clone was observed once. The chain employs TRBV30 and TRBJ2-5; D remains ambiguous. The J call may not be correct, given that the DNA end is closer to TRBJ2-7. Per germline, CDR1 GTSNPN and CDR2 SVGIG (reference sequence). The CDR3 is made up of 13 amino acids. The CDR3 DNA follows: TGTGCCTGGTCGAAACGTTTAGCTCTCGAGCAGTACTTC. Translation gives CAWSKRLALEQYF.

The chain joins TRBV6-6 to TRBJ2-2; tentative D call: TRBD2 (6 bases). Trimming left V 6 bases short and J 8 bases short, with 16 bases between. Germline V gene lookup returns CDR1 MNHNY and CDR2 SVGAGI (reference sequence). The CDR3 sequence is 14 residues long. CDR3 in DNA: TGTGCCAGCAGCTGGGACTCCGTACGGGGGGAGCTGTTTTTT. It encodes CASSWDSVRGELFF.

This clone was observed a few times. The J gene is TRBJ1-1, the V gene TRBV5-6; the D gene is possibly TRBD1 (5 bases). The CDR3 is 13 amino acids. Germline V CDR1 and CDR2: SGHDT, YYEEEE. The V end lost 5 bases, the J end lost 1 base, and 9 bases lay between the germline ends. This chain's CDR3 is CASRYTGNTEAFF. DNA of the CDR3: TGTGCCAGCAGATATACAGGGAACACTGAAGCTTTCTTT.

V and J are TRBV5-1 and TRBJ1-4; D is uncertain. V was shortened by 4 bases and J by 0 bases, with 7 bases between the two germline ends. The germline V gene has CDR1 SGHRS and CDR2 YFSETQ. The CDR3 is made up of 14 amino acids. The CDR3 sequence: CASSPTTTNEKLFF. The CDR3 DNA sequence: TGCGCCAGCAGCCCAACAACAACTAATGAAAAACTGTTTTTT. The full variable domain, in which reference TRBV5-1 and TRBJ1-4 provide the parts outside the CDR3, is KAGVTQTPRYLIKTRGQQVTLSCSPISGHRSVSWYQQTPGQGLQFLFEYFSETQRNKGNFPGRFSGRQFSNSRSEMNVSTLELGDSALYLCASSPTTTNEKLFFGSGTQLSVL.

The chain carries TRBV2 and TRBJ1-1; D gene unclear. From germline, CDR1 is SNHLY and CDR2 FYNNEI. Trimming removed 5 bases from V and 3 bases from J, with 7 bases in between. The length of the CDR3 is 12 residues. CDR3: CASSSLYTEAFF. In DNA, the CDR3 is TGTGCCAGCAGTTCGTTATACACTGAAGCTTTCTTT. The full variable domain, in which reference TRBV2 and TRBJ1-1 provide the parts outside the CDR3, is EPEVTQTPSHQVTQMGQEVILRCVPISNHLYFYWYRQILGQKVEFLVSFYNNEISEKSEIFDDQFSVERPDGSNFTLKIRSTKLEDSAMYFCASSSLYTEAFFGQGTRLTVV.

The chain recombines TRBV5-1 with TRBJ1-2; 9 bases match TRBD1. Germline V gene lookup returns CDR1 SGHRS and CDR2 YFSETQ. Trimming took 2 bases from V and 4 from J; bases not matched to a gene: 9. This CDR3 is 16 amino acids long. This CDR3 reads CASSLRPGTGFYGYTF. CDR3 bases: TGCGCCAGCAGCTTACGTCCCGGGACAGGGTTCTATGGCTACACCTTC.

The chain combines TRBV6-6 with TRBJ1-2, with 9 positions matching TRBD1. Germline lookup yields CDR1 MNHNY and CDR2 SVGAGI (reference sequence). Germline trimming cut 8 bases from V and 2 bases from J; bases unmatched to any gene: 12. The CDR3 sequence is 16 residues long. The CDR3 DNA sequence: TGTGCCAGCGGGCGAACAGGGGGCAATCTGAACTATGGCTACACCTTC. It translates to CASGRTGGNLNYGYTF.

This clone was detected only a few times. The chain has TRBV27 and TRBJ2-7; TRBD2 agrees at 11 bases. The ends lost 5 bases at V and 2 bases at J; junction bases unmatched: 5. Looked up from germline, CDR1 is MNHEY and CDR2 is SMNVEV (reference sequence). The CDR3 is made up of 15 amino acids. CDR3 protein: CASSILAGGTYEQYF. CDR3 bases: TGTGCCAGCAGTATCCTAGCGGGAGGTACCTACGAGCAGTACTTC.

The chain links TRBV10-3 to TRBJ2-3; 8 bases are shared with TRBD2. Germline V gene data show CDR1 as ENHRY and CDR2 as SYGVKD. Germline trimming cut 7 bases from V and 6 bases from J; bases unmatched to any gene: 3. This CDR3 has 12 amino acids. CDR3 sequence reads: CAITGRGDTQYF. The CDR3 DNA reads TGTGCCATCACCGGGAGGGGGGATACGCAGTATTTT.

This chain links TRBV9 with TRBJ2-4; TRBD2 matches 7 bases. The V and J ends lost 5 bases and 0 bases, in that order; junction bases with no gene match: 11. Per the germline V gene, CDR1 is SGDLS and CDR2 is YYNGEE. This CDR3 region has 17 residues. The CDR3: CASSVSRGGGAKNIQYF. In DNA form, the CDR3 reads TGTGCCAGCAGTGTCTCGAGGGGCGGGGGAGCCAAAAACATTCAGTACTTC.